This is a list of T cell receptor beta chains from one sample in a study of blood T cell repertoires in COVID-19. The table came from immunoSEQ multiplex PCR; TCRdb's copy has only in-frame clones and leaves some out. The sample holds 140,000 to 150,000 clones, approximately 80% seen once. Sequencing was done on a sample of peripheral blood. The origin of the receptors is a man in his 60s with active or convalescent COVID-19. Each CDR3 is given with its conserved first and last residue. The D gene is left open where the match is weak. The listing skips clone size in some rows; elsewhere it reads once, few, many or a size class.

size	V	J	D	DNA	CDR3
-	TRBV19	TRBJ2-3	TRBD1	TGTGCCAGTGGCACGACAGGGGTAGATACGCAGTATTTT	CASGTTGVDTQYF
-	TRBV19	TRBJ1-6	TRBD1	TGTGCCAGTAGCCCAGGACAGGGGTATAATTCACCCCTCCACTTT	CASSPGQGYNSPLHF
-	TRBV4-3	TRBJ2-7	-	TGCGCCAGCAGCCAAGAAACAGGGAGCTCCTACGAGCAGTACTTC	CASSQETGSSYEQYF
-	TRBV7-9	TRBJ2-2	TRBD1	TGTGCCAGCAGCCCTCGACAGGGATGGACCGGGGAGCTGTTTTTT	CASSPRQGWTGELFF
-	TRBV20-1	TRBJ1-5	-	TGCAGTGCTAGTCCACAGTTCAATCAGCCCCAGCATTTT	CSASPQFNQPQHF
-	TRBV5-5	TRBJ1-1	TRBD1	TGTGCCAGCAGCTATACAGGGGGTGACACTGAAGCTTTCTTT	CASSYTGGDTEAFF
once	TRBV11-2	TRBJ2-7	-	TGTGCCAGCAAGGACAGCCGATCCTACGAGCAGTACTTC	CASKDSRSYEQYF
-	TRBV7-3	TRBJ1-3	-	TGTGCCAGCAGCTTAGCAGGGTGGGGCTCTGGAAACACCATATATTTT	CASSLAGWGSGNTIYF
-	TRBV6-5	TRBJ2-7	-	TGTGCCAGCAGGCTGGGCAGCTCCTACGAGCAGTACTTC	CASRLGSSYEQYF
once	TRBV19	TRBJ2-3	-	TGTGCCAGTAGAACTAAGAGCACAGATACGCAGTATTTT	CASRTKSTDTQYF
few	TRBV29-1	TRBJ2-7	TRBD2	TGCAGCGTCCGGAAGGGGACTAGCGGGTTTGAGTCCTACGAGCAGTACTTC	CSVRKGTSGFESYEQYF
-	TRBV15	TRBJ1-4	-	TGTGCCACCAGCAGACCTGACATACGGCCAACTAATGAAAAACTGTTTTTT	CATSRPDIRPTNEKLFF
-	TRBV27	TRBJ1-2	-	TGTGCCAGCAGTTTGTCCAGGGGTAACTATGGCTACACCTTC	CASSLSRGNYGYTF
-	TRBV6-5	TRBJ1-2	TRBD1	TGTGCCAGCAGTTCCCCAGGGGGCAGGGTCGACTATGGCTACACCTTC	CASSSPGGRVDYGYTF
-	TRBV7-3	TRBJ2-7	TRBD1	TGTGCCAGCAGCTTAAGGGGACCGGGACAGGGAGCCTACGAGCAGTACTTC	CASSLRGPGQGAYEQYF
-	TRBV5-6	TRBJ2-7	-	TGTGCCAGCAGTTCCGGTCCGGAGCAGTACTTC	CASSSGPEQYF
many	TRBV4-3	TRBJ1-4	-	TGCGCCAGCAGCCGCCAGCATATGAGGAATGAAAAACTGTTTTTT	CASSRQHMRNEKLFF
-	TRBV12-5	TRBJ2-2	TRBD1	TGTGCTAGTGGTTTAGTTCGGACAGGGGCGAGGACCGGGGAGCTGTTTTTT	CASGLVRTGARTGELFF
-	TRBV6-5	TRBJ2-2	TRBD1	TGTGCCAGCAGTCCCCAGGACAGGGAAGCCGGGGAGCTGTTTTTT	CASSPQDREAGELFF
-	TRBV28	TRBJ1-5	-	TGTGCCAGCAGTCGACAGGTTAGGGGCAATCAGCCCCAGCATTTT	CASSRQVRGNQPQHF
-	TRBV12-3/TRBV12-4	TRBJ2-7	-	TGTGCCAGCAGAGGGAGAAACTACGAGCAGTACTTC	CASRGRNYEQYF
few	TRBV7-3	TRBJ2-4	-	TGTGCCAGCAGCCCCCCGGGGGTGGACATTCAGTACTTC	CASSPPGVDIQYF
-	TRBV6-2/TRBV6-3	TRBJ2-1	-	TGTGCCAGCAGTCGAGCTCGAAGGGGCGAGCAGTTCTTC	CASSRARRGEQFF
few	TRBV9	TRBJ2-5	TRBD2	TGTGCCAGCAGCGTTGGGACTACCTGGGAGACCCAGTACTTC	CASSVGTTWETQYF